Included here is one T cell receptor beta chain sequence, with context. The antigen remains unidentified. TCRdb reprocessed the 5' RACE reads and stores each CDR3 protein as one record, lacking DNA. The sample shows 300,000 or so distinct CDR3 sequences, and around 4.3% sits with its ten largest clones. The data were taken from a study of T cells expressing NK-cell markers. Study details: Cells sorted as CD3+CD56+NKG2C+, CD3+CD56+NKG2C- and CD3+CD56-NKG2C+ T cells supplied the TCR beta repertoires. In the group of eight sequenced donors, seven were HCMV-seropositive and one was seronegative. General study results and limits: In four donors, dominant clonotypes made up about 25-60.1% of CD3+CD56-NKG2C+ cells.

The CDR3 spans 14 residues. Sequenced material: blood T cells: a sorted CD56 or NKG2C T cell subset, CD4+ or CD8+ T cells, or bulk PBMC T cells (not recorded which). This TCR was recovered from a woman aged 18-69 years in good health. The chain couples TRBV12-3 or TRBV12-4 to TRBJ1-4; the TRBD1 assignment by TCRdb is unverifiable without DNA. The CDR3 loop is CASGPGASGEKLFF.